The T cell receptor beta chain described here comes from a study of blood T cell repertoires in COVID-19 (dated by TCRdb to the early 2020s). The study in broad terms: Samples covering the acute and convalescent phases of COVID-19 were provided by collaborators in the United States, Italy and Spain. A freely available public database, intended as a resource for researchers studying the immune response to SARS-CoV-2, is where the repertoires were released. Subjects who had been exposed to COVID-19, were actively infected with it, or had recovered from it provided the deeply sampled blood TCRbeta repertoires that made up the dataset. A de-identified subject ID, COVID-19 status, age in years and sex were almost always included in the sample metadata. HLA class I and class II types, where available, came from metadata supplied by the sample provider rather than from assay-based typing. The prospective study material was composed of cDNA or gDNA derived from T cells, B-cell-depleted T cells, or PBMCs. Samples came from the ongoing ImmuneRACE study (first 160 participants) plus 1,254 subjects from 6 global collaborators. What the work shows at the level of the full study, not this receptor alone: Clinical and demographic metadata were provided uncurated, with the amount varying by source and participant.

Participants in the prospective study were aged about 18 to 95 years, lived in under 30 United States geographic areas, and enrolled through a virtual design. To assign participants to cohorts, the prospective study relied on clinical history that participants themselves reported in a screening survey and a study questionnaire. In the prospective study, whole blood, serum and a nasopharyngeal or oropharyngeal swab were collected from each participant by mobile phlebotomists. Over a roughly 2-month period, participants in the prospective study had the option of providing additional blood draws and questionnaires. Blood samples from the prospective study were shipped frozen or at room temperature prior to DNA extraction. TCRbeta CDR3 regions were amplified from genomic DNA using the immunoSEQ Assay, a bias-controlled multiplex PCR. Regarding the original processing steps: The number of nucleated cells in each sample was estimated by amplification of reference gene primers within the assay. To quantify the absolute abundance of each unique TCRbeta CDR3 rearrangement, sequence reads were collapsed and filtered. Productive Simpson clonality was computed per sample as the square root of Simpson's diversity index over productive rearrangements. Not all clones reach the TCRdb copy of this immuneACCESS table, which keeps in-frame sequences only. Checked studies attribute under half of the gap to unresolved V genes and leave the rest unexplained. V, J and clone size derive from that table, while D and trimming were established from the DNA sequence. This sample has about 230,000 clones in its table, and approximately 89% of those were observed once. Around 3.7% of the sample comes from the top ten.

As for this clone: Which antigen it targets is not known. Base qualities are missing; no much larger clone stands one base away.

Looking up the germline V gene yields CDR1 MDHEN and CDR2 SYDVKM. For this chain, trimming is 11 bases at the V end and 3 bases at the J end, and the number of junction bases without a gene match is 13. Spanning cysteine to phenylalanine, the CDR3 consists of 14 amino acids. Just the 42-base CDR3 DNA is kept, in frame starting at base 1. The TCR comes from a young woman with acute COVID-19. The chain is assembled from TRBV28 and TRBJ2-7, and TRBD1 matches 7 of the central bases. Sequencing used PBMCs or T cells enriched from blood (not recorded which). Read as DNA, the sequence is TGTGCCGGAGGCCGCCGACAGGGAGTCTACGAGCAGTACTTC. It translates to CAGGRRQGVYEQYF.